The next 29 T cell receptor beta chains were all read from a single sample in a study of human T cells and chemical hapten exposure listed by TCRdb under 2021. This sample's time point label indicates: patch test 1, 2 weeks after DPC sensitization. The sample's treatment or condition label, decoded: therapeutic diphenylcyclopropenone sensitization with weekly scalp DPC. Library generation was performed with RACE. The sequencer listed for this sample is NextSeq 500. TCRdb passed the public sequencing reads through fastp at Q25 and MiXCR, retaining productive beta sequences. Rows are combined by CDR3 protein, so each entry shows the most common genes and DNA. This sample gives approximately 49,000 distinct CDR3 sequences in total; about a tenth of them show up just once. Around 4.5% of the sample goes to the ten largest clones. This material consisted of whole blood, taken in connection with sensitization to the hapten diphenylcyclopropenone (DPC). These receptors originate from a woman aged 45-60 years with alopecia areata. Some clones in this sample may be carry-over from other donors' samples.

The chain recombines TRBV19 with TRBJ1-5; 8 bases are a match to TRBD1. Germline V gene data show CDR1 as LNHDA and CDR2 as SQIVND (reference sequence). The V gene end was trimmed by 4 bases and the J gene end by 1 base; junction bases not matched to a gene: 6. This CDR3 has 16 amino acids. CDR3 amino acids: CASSTIWTGSNQPQHF. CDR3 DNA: TGTGCCAGTAGTACTATCTGGACAGGGAGCAATCAGCCCCAGCATTTT.

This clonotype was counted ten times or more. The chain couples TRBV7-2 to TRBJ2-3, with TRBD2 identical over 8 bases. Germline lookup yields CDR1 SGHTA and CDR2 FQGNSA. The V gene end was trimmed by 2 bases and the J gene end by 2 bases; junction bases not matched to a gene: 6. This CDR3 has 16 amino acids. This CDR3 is CASSLSGSPATDTQYF. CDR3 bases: TGTGCCAGCAGCTTAAGCGGGAGCCCCGCCACAGATACGCAGTATTTT. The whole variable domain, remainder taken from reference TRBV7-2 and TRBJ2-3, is GAGVSQSPSNKVTEKGKDVELRCDPISGHTALYWYRQSLGQGLEFLIYFQGNSAPDKSGLPSDRFSAERTGGSVSTLTIQRTQQEDSAVYLCASSLSGSPATDTQYFGPGTRLTVL.

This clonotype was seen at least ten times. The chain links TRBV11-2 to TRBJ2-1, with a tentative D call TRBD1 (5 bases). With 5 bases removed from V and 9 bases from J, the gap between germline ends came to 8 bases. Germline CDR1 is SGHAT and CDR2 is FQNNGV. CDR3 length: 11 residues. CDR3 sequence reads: CASSPQGEQFF. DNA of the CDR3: TGTGCCAGCAGCCCCCAGGGTGAGCAGTTCTTC. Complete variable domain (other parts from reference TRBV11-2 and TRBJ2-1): EAGVAQSPRYKIIEKRQSVAFWCNPISGHATLYWYQQILGQGPKLLIQFQNNGVVDDSQLPKDRFSAERLKGVDSTLKIQPAKLEDSAVYLCASSPQGEQFFGPGTRLTVL.

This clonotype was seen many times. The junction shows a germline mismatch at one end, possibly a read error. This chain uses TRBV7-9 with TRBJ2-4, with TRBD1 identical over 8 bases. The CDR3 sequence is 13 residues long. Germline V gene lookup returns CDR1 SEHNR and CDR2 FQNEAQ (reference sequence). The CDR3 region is CASSLVTGVTRDF. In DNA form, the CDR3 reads TGTGCCAGCAGCTTAGTGACAGGGGTGACCAGGGACTTC.

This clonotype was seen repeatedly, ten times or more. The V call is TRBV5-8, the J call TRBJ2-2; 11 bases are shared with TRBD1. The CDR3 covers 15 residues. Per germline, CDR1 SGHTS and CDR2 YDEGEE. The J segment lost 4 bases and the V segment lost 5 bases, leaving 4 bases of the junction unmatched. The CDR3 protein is CASRKDRGLTGELFF. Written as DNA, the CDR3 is TGTGCCAGCAGGAAGGACAGGGGGCTCACCGGGGAGCTGTTTTTT.

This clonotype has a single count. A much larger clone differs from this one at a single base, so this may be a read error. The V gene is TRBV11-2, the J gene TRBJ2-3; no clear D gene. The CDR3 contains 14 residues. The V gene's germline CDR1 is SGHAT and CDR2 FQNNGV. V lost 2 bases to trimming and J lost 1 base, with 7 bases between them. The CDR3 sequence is CASSLFQGTDTQYF. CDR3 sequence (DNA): TGTGCCAGCAGCTTATTCCAAGGCACAGATACGCAGTATTTT.

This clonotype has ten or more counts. This CDR3 is CASKWQRNSPLHF. CDR3 DNA sequence: TGTGCCAGTAAATGGCAGCGGAATTCACCCCTCCACTTT. The chain links TRBV19 to TRBJ1-6; D remains unclear. The CDR3 totals 13 residues. Trimming removed 7 bases from V and 7 bases from J, with 11 bases in between. Germline assignment: CDR1 LNHDA and CDR2 SQIVND (reference sequence).

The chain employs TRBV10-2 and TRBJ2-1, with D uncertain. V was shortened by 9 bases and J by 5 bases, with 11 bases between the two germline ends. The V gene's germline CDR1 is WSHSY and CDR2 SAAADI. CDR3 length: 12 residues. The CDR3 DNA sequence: TGCGCCAGTACTGTTGAGAACAATGAGCAGTTCTTC. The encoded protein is CASTVENNEQFF.

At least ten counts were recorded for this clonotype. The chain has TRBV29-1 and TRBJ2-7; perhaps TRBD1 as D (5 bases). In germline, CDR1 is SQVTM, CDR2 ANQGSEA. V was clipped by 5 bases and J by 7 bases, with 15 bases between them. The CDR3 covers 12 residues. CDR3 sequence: CSVRRVFGEQYF. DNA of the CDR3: TGCAGCGTTCGCAGGGTTTTTGGGGAGCAGTACTTC.

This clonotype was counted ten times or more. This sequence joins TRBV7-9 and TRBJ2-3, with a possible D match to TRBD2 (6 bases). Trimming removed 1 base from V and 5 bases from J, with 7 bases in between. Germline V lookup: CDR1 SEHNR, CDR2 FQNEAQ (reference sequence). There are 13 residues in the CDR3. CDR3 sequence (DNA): TGTGCCAGCAGCTTAGGCGGGATAGATACGCAGTATTTT. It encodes CASSLGGIDTQYF.

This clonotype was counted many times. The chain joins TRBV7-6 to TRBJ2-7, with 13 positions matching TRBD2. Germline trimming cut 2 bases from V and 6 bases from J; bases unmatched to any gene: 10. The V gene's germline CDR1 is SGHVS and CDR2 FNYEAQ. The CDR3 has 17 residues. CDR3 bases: TGTGCCAGCAGCTTAACAGGGCCGGGACTAGCGGGATCCGAGCAGTACTTC. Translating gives CASSLTGPGLAGSEQYF.

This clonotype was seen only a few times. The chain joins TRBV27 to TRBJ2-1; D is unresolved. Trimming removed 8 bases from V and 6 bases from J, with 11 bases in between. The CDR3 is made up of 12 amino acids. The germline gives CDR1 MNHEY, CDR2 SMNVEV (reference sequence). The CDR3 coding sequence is TGTGCCAGCGGACGGTGGGGCAATGAGCAGTTCTTC. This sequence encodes CASGRWGNEQFF.

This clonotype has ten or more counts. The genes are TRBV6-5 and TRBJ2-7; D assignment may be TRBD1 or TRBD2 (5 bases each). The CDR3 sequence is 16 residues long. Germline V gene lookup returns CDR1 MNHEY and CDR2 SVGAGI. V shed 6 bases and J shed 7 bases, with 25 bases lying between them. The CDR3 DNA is TGTGCCAGCAGGACGTATTCTAACTCCGGGACGCAAGAGCAGTACTTC. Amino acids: CASRTYSNSGTQEQYF.

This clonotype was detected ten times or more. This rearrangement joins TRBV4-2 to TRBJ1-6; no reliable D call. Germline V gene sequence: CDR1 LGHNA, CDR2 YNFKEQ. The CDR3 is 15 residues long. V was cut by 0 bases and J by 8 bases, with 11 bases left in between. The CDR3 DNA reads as TGTGCCAGCAGCCAAGATACGTTCGGGGATTCACCCCTCCACTTT. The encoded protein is CASSQDTFGDSPLHF.

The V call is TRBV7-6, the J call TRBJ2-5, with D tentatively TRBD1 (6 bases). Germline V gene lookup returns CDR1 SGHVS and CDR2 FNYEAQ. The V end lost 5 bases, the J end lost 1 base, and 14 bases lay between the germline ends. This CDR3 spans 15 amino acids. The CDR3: CASSPIDRTQETQYF. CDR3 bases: TGTGCCAGCAGCCCAATAGACAGGACCCAAGAGACCCAGTACTTC.

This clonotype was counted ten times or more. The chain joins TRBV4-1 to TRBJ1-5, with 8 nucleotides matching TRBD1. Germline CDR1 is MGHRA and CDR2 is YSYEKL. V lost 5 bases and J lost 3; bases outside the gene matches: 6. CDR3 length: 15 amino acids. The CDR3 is CASSSTGDPNQPQHF. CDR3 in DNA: TGCGCCAGCAGCTCGACAGGGGACCCCAATCAGCCCCAGCATTTT.

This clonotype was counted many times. CDR3 in amino acids: CASSPLQGDQYEQYF. CDR3 DNA: TGTGCCAGCTCACCACTACAGGGGGATCAGTACGAGCAGTACTTC. This chain links TRBV18 with TRBJ2-7; 8 bases map to TRBD1. Germline loops: CDR1 KGHSH, CDR2 LQKENI. V trimming: 1 base; J trimming: 4 bases; junction bases outside the gene matches: 6. CDR3 length: 15 residues. Drawing the rest from reference TRBV18 and TRBJ2-7, the complete variable domain is NAGVMQNPRHLVRRRGQEARLRCSPMKGHSHVYWYRQLPEEGLKFMVYLQKENIIDESGMPKERFSAEFPKEGPSILRIQQVVRGDSAAYFCASSPLQGDQYEQYFGPGTRLTVT.

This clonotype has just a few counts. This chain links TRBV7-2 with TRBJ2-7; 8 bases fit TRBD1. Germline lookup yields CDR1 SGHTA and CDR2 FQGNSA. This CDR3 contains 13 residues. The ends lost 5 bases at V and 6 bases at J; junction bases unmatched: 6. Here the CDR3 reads CASSPRTGFEQYF. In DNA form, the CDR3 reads TGTGCCAGCAGCCCCCGGACAGGGTTCGAGCAGTACTTC.

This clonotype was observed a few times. DNA for the CDR3: TGCAGTGCTAGAGATCGAAGGGACACCTCACCCCTCCACTTT. Translation: CSARDRRDTSPLHF. The gene calls are TRBV20-1 and TRBJ1-6, with D perhaps TRBD1 (6 bases). The CDR3 runs to 14 residues. Trimming stripped 0 bases from V and 10 bases from J, with 13 bases between. Germline lookup yields CDR1 DFQATT and CDR2 SNEGSKA (reference sequence).

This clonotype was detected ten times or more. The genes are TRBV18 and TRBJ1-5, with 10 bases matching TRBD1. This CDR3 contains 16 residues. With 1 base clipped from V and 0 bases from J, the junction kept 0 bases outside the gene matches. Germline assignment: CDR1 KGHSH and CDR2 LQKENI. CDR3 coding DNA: TGTGCCAGCTCACCACGGACAGGGGGTAGCAATCAGCCCCAGCATTTT. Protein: CASSPRTGGSNQPQHF.

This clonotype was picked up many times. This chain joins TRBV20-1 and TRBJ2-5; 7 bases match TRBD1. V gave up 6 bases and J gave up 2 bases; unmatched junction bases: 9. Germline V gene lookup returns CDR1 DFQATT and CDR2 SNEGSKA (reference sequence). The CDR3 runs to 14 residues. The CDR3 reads CSALTGTEQETQYF. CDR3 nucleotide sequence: TGCAGTGCCCTGACCGGGACAGAGCAAGAGACCCAGTACTTC.

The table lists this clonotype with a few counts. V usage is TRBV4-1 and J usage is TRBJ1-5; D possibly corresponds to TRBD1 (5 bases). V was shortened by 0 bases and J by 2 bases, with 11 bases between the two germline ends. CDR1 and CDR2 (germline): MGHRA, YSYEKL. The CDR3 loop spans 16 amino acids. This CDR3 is CASSQDDSGGNQPQHF. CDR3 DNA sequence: TGCGCCAGCAGCCAAGATGACAGTGGAGGCAATCAGCCCCAGCATTTT.

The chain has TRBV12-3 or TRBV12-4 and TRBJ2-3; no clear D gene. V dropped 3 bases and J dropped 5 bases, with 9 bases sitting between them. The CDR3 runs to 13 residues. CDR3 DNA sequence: TGTGCCAGCAGTTTGGGCAGTAAAGATACGCAGTATTTT. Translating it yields CASSLGSKDTQYF.

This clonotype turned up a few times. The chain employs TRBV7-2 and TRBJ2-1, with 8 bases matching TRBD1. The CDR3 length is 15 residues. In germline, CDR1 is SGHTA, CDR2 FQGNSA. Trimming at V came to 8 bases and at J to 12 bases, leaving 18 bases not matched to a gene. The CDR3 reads CASHPRGDRSVLQFF. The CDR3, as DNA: TGTGCCAGCCACCCTAGGGGGGACAGGTCGGTTTTGCAGTTCTTC.

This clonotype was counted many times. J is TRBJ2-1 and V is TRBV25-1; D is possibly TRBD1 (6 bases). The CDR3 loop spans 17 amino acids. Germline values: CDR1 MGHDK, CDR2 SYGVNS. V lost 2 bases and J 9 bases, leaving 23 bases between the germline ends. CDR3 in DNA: TGTGCCAGCAGTGAAAAGGATAGGCAACAGGGCCTTTTTGAGCAGTTCTTC. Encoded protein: CASSEKDRQQGLFEQFF.

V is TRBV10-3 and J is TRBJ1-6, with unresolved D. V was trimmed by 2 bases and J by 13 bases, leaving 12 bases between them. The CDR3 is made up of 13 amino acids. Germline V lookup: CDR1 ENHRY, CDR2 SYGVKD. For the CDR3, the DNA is TGTGCCATCAGTGAGAGAAGCGCACGGCCCCTCCACTTT. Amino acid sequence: CAISERSARPLHF.

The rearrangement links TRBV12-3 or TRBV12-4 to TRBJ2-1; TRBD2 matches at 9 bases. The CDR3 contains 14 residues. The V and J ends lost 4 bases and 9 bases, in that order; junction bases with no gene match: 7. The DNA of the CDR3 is TGTGCCAGCAGTTCCCCGGGACTAGCTAGTGAGCAGTTCTTC. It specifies CASSSPGLASEQFF.

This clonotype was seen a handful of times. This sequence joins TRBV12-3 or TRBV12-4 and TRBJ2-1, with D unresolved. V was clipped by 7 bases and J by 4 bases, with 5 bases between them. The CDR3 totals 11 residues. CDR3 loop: CASTRYNEQFF. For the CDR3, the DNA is TGTGCCAGCACCCGATACAATGAGCAGTTCTTC.

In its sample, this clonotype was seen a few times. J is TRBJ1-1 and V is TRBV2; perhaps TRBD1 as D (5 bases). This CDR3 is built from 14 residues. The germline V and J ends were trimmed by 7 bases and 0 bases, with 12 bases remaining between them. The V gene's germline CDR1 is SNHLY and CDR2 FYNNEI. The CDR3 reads CASTGGGVNTEAFF. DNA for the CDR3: TGTGCCAGCACCGGCGGGGGGGTGAACACTGAAGCTTTCTTT.